One sample yielded the 22 T cell receptor beta chains listed below, sequenced in a study of blood T cell repertoires in COVID-19. The protocol was immunoSEQ multiplex PCR, while the TCRdb copy is restricted to in-frame clones and leaves out a portion. The table shows 100,000 to 120,000 clones, with approximately 90% occurring only once. Input material: peripheral blood. The receptors were gathered from a woman aged 45-65 years with acute or convalescent COVID-19.

The rearrangement uses TRBV5-1 and TRBJ2-7, with D maybe TRBD2 (6 bases). Germline assignment: CDR1 SGHRS and CDR2 YFSETQ. The CDR3 runs to 14 residues. Trimming removed 0 bases at V and 6 bases at J, with 13 bases between. This CDR3 is CASSLGLERAEQYF. CDR3 DNA sequence: TGCGCCAGCAGCTTGGGACTAGAGCGTGCCGAGCAGTACTTC.

The chain uses TRBV7-6 and TRBJ2-5, with 13 bases lining up with TRBD2. The junction had 4 bases not matched to a gene; V was cut back by 5 bases and J by 4 bases. From germline, CDR1 is SGHVS and CDR2 FNYEAQ. This CDR3 is built from 15 residues. CDR3 coding DNA: TGTGCCAGCAGCATACGACTAGCGGGGGGAGAGACCCAGTACTTC. Translating gives CASSIRLAGGETQYF. The full variable domain, with the rest looked up from reference TRBV7-6 and TRBJ2-5, is GAGVSQSPRYKVTKRGQDVALRCDPISGHVSLYWYRQALGQGPEFLTYFNYEAQQDKSGLPNDRFSAERPEGSISTLTIQRTEQRDSAMYRCASSIRLAGGETQYFGPGTRLLVL.

The CDR3 protein is CASSTDNLGQGFSDTQYF. The DNA of the CDR3 is TGTGCCAGCAGTACGGATAACCTGGGACAGGGGTTCTCGGATACGCAGTATTTT. The chain carries TRBV28 and TRBJ2-3, with TRBD1 matching over 10 bases. Losses at the gene ends were 5 bases for V and 6 bases for J; bases not matched to a gene: 17. CDR1 and CDR2 from the germline V gene are MDHEN and SYDVKM. The CDR3 has 18 residues.

The chain's CDR3 is CASSPLGGDNYGYTF. DNA of the CDR3: TGTGCCAGCTCACCACTCGGAGGAGATAACTATGGCTACACCTTC. The rearrangement links TRBV18 to TRBJ1-2; D gene unclear. CDR1 and CDR2 from the germline V gene are KGHSH and LQKENI. The V and J ends lost 1 base and 1 base respectively, with 10 bases between them. CDR3 size: 15 residues.

This rearrangement joins TRBV30 to TRBJ1-2; D remains ambiguous. This CDR3 is built from 13 residues. Germline V gene data show CDR1 as GTSNPN and CDR2 as SVGIG (reference sequence). Trimming pared 1 base from V and 3 bases from J, leaving 9 bases between. The CDR3 is CAWSALGDYGYTF. CDR3 DNA sequence: TGTGCCTGGAGTGCCTTGGGAGACTATGGCTACACCTTC.

CDR3 amino acids: CASSREGAETQYF. As DNA, the CDR3 is TGTGCCAGCAGCCGCGAGGGGGCGGAGACCCAGTACTTC. V gene TRBV18 combines with J gene TRBJ2-5; the match to TRBD1 covers 7 bases. Trimming took 8 bases from V and 5 from J; bases not matched to a gene: 8. Germline lookup yields CDR1 KGHSH and CDR2 LQKENI. The CDR3 loop spans 13 amino acids.

V is TRBV5-5 and J is TRBJ2-3; TRBD1 matches at 10 bases. After removal of 3 bases from V and 1 base from J, the junction contained 5 bases not matched to a gene. The CDR3 totals 16 residues. Per germline, CDR1 SGHKS and CDR2 YYEKEE (reference sequence). The CDR3 DNA reads as TGTGCCAGCAGCTCGACAGGGGGCCTTGGCACAGATACGCAGTATTTT. This sequence encodes CASSSTGGLGTDTQYF.

This chain connects TRBV6-5 to TRBJ2-3, with TRBD1 identical over 7 bases. This CDR3 is built from 14 residues. Unmatched junction bases numbered 6, after V lost 7 bases and J lost 2 bases. Germline loops: CDR1 MNHEY, CDR2 SVGAGI. The CDR3 sequence is CASTKTGITDTQYF. The CDR3 nucleotides read TGTGCCAGCACTAAGACAGGGATCACAGATACGCAGTATTTT.

The chain employs TRBV6-2 or TRBV6-3 and TRBJ1-5; 7 positions match TRBD1. V dropped 6 bases and J dropped 7; count of bases not matched to a gene: 9. Germline V gives CDR1 MNHEY, CDR2 SVGEGT. This CDR3 is 14 amino acids long. The CDR3 coding sequence is TGTGCCAGCAGACCTACAGGGGCTGGCCAGCCCCAGCATTTT. Protein sequence: CASRPTGAGQPQHF.

The chain carries TRBV5-1 and TRBJ1-4; D call uncertain. The ends were cut back, 0 bases at V and 8 bases at J, with 11 bases in the middle. Germline V gene data show CDR1 as SGHRS and CDR2 as YFSETQ. The CDR3 is made up of 14 amino acids. CDR3 DNA sequence: TGCGCCAGCAGCTTGGAAGGAGTGGAGGAAAAACTGTTTTTT. Translation gives CASSLEGVEEKLFF.

The V call is TRBV9, the J call TRBJ2-3; D is undetermined. V was trimmed by 1 base and J by 2 bases, leaving 11 bases between them. Per the germline V gene, CDR1 is SGDLS and CDR2 is YYNGEE. The CDR3 runs to 15 residues. The CDR3 DNA sequence: TGTGCCAGCAGCGTAAAACTGGGCCACACAGATACGCAGTATTTT. This sequence encodes CASSVKLGHTDTQYF.

For the CDR3, the DNA is TGCGCCAGCAGCTTGGAAGCGATTGGCTACACCTTC. Translation: CASSLEAIGYTF. The chain is built from TRBV5-1 and TRBJ1-2; D remains unclear. The V gene lost 0 bases and the J gene lost 7 bases, with 7 bases spanning the gap. This CDR3 contains 12 residues. The germline gives CDR1 SGHRS, CDR2 YFSETQ. Using reference TRBV5-1 and TRBJ1-2 for the parts outside the CDR3, the full variable domain is KAGVTQTPRYLIKTRGQQVTLSCSPISGHRSVSWYQQTPGQGLQFLFEYFSETQRNKGNFPGRFSGRQFSNSRSEMNVSTLELGDSALYLCASSLEAIGYTFGSGTRLTVV.

In DNA form, the CDR3 reads TGTGCCAGCAGGCCGTCGCCGACTCAGACCTACGAGCAGTACTTC. Protein: CASRPSPTQTYEQYF. The chain recombines TRBV5-5 with TRBJ2-7; D remains unclear. Germline V gene lookup returns CDR1 SGHKS and CDR2 YYEKEE (reference sequence). The CDR3 extends over 15 amino acids. Trimming took off 5 bases at V and 2 bases at J, with 17 bases between the two ends.

The chain recombines TRBV28 with TRBJ2-3; 7 nucleotides match TRBD2. With 6 bases clipped from V and 5 bases from J, the junction kept 8 bases outside the gene matches. Germline values: CDR1 MDHEN, CDR2 SYDVKM. The CDR3 length is 14 residues. The DNA of the CDR3 is TGTGCCAGCAGATTGCGGGAGACGGTAGATACGCAGTATTTT. This codes for CASRLRETVDTQYF.

V gene TRBV5-1 combines with J gene TRBJ2-5; TRBD1 is a possible D gene (5 bases). The CDR3 is made up of 12 amino acids. Germline CDR1 reads SGHRS; CDR2 reads YFSETQ. V lost 4 bases and J lost 5, with 9 bases in between. The CDR3 sequence is CASSPGRETQYF. The CDR3 DNA is TGCGCCAGCAGCCCAGGGCGGGAGACCCAGTACTTC.

The chain employs TRBV7-2 and TRBJ1-1; no definite D call. Germline CDR1 is SGHTA and CDR2 is FQGNSA. The CDR3 is made up of 14 amino acids. Trimming took off 2 bases at V and 1 base at J, with 8 bases between the two ends. CDR3 bases: TGTGCCAGCAGCTTATTCTTATCGAACACTGAAGCTTTCTTT. Amino acids: CASSLFLSNTEAFF.

The rearrangement links TRBV9 to TRBJ2-1; 9 bases match TRBD2. Unmatched junction bases numbered 17, after V lost 10 bases and J lost 0 bases. Germline V gives CDR1 SGDLS, CDR2 YYNGEE. This CDR3 is built from 18 residues. The CDR3 bases are TGTGCCGCAAGTAAGGGAGCGGGAGGACAGAGCTCCTACAATGAGCAGTTCTTC. As protein: CAASKGAGGQSSYNEQFF.

The chain uses TRBV15 and TRBJ2-1; a weak D match, TRBD1 (6 bases). Germline assignment: CDR1 LNHNV and CDR2 YYDKDF (reference sequence). The length of the CDR3 is 14 residues. Trimming took off 0 bases at V and 10 bases at J, with 13 bases between the two ends. The CDR3 sequence: CATSRDMEDREQFF. In nucleotides, the CDR3 is TGTGCCACCAGCAGAGATATGGAAGACAGGGAGCAGTTCTTC.

The V call is TRBV19, the J call TRBJ2-7; maybe TRBD1 (5 bases). Trimming took 0 bases from V and 0 from J, leaving 9 bases between them. Germline V CDR1 and CDR2: LNHDA, SQIVND (reference sequence). This CDR3 spans 15 amino acids. The CDR3 sequence: CASSIDSRASYEQYF. CDR3 in DNA: TGTGCCAGTAGTATAGACTCCAGGGCCTCCTACGAGCAGTACTTC.

The chain combines TRBV3-1 (or the pseudogene TRBV3-2) with TRBJ2-7, with TRBD2 matching over 9 bases. This CDR3 has 16 residues. In germline, CDR1 is LGHDT, CDR2 YNNKEL (reference sequence). V lost 2 bases, J lost 5 bases, and 10 bases stayed unmatched. The CDR3 loop is CASSQRYGAGGDEQYF. In nucleotides, the CDR3 is TGTGCCAGCAGCCAACGGTATGGGGCGGGAGGGGACGAGCAGTACTTC.

This chain uses TRBV9 with TRBJ2-7; 9 bases align to TRBD2. The germline V gene encodes CDR1 SGDLS and CDR2 YYNGEE. This CDR3 region has 15 residues. V gave up 4 bases and J gave up 1 base; unmatched junction bases: 6. DNA for the CDR3: TGTGCCAGCAGCCCCCGACTAGCGGTTTCCTACGAGCAGTACTTC. Its protein product is CASSPRLAVSYEQYF.

This clone has just one count. The V gene is TRBV20-1, the J gene TRBJ2-7; 8 nucleotides agree with TRBD2. Per germline, CDR1 DFQATT and CDR2 SNEGSKA (reference sequence). V lost 3 bases to trimming and J lost 5 bases; unmatched junction nucleotides: 3. The CDR3 runs to 12 residues. CDR3 coding DNA: TGCAGTGCTAGTCGTAGCGGGGACGAGCAGTACTTC. Encoded protein: CSASRSGDEQYF.